This entry describes one T cell receptor (beta chain). The data were taken from a study of blood T cell repertoires in COVID-19. This CDR3 region has 15 residues. The V end was cut by 1 base, the J end by 1 base, with 8 bases between. Germline assignment: CDR1 MNHEY and CDR2 SMNVEV (reference sequence). The data were produced by immunoSEQ multiplex PCR, yet TCRdb's version contains in-frame clones alone and is incomplete. The repertoire has 150,000 or so clones, around 85% of them found once; the top ten carry roughly 1.3%. The clonotype comes from a man in his sixties who had recovered from COVID-19. The J gene is TRBJ1-3, the V gene TRBV27, with D possibly matching TRBD1 (5 bases). Sequenced sample: peripheral blood. The CDR3: CASSLYPGSGNTIYF. For the CDR3, the DNA is TGTGCCAGCAGTTTATACCCAGGGTCTGGAAACACCATATATTTT.